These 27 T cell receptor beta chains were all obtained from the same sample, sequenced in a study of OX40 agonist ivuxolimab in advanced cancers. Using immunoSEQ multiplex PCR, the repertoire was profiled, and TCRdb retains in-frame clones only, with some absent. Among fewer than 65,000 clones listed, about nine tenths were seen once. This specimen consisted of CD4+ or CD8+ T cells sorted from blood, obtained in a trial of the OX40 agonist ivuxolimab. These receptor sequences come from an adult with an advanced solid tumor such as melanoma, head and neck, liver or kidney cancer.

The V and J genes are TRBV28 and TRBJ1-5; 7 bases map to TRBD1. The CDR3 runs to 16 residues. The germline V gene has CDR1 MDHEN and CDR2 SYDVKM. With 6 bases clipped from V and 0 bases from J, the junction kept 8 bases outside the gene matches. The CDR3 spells CASRNGTANSNQPQHF. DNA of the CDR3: TGTGCCAGCAGAAACGGGACAGCTAATAGCAATCAGCCCCAGCATTTT. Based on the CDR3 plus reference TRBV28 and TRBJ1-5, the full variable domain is DVKVTQSSRYLVKRTGEKVFLECVQDMDHENMFWYRQDPGLGLRLIYFSYDVKMKEKGDIPEGYSVSREKKERFSLILESASTNQTSMYLCASRNGTANSNQPQHFGDGTRLSIL.

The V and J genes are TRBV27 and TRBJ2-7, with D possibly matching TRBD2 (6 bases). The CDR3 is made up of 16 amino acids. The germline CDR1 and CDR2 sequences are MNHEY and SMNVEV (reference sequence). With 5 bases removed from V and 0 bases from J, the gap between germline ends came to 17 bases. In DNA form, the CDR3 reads TGTGCCAGCAGTATCCTAAGGGGAGGCGCCTCCTACGAGCAGTACTTC. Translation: CASSILRGGASYEQYF.

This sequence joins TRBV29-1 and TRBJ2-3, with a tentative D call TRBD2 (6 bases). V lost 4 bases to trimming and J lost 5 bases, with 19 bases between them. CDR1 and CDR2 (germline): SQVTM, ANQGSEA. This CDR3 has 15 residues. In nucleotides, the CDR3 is TGCAGCGTTGGCTGGGCCGGGGGATCTGGAGATACGCAGTATTTT. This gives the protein CSVGWAGGSGDTQYF.

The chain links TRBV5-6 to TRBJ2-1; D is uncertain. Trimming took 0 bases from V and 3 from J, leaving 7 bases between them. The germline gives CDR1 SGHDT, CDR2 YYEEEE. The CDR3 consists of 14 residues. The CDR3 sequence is CASSLGGFYNEQFF. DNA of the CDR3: TGTGCCAGCAGCTTGGGCGGTTTCTACAATGAGCAGTTCTTC.

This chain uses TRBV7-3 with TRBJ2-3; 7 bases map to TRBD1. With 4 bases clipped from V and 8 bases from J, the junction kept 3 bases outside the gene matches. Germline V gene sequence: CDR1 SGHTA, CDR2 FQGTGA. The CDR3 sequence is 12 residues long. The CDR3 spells CASSSPGGTQYF. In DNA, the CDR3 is TGTGCCAGCAGCTCCCCAGGGGGTACGCAGTATTTT.

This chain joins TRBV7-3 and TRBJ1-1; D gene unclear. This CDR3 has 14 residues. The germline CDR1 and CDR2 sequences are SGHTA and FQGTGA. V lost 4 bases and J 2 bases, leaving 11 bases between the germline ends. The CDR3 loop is CASSSKVGNTEAFF. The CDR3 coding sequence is TGTGCCAGCAGCTCGAAGGTCGGAAACACTGAAGCTTTCTTT. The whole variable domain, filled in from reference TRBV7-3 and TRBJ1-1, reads GAGVSQTPSNKVTEKGKYVELRCDPISGHTALYWYRQSLGQGPEFLIYFQGTGAADDSGLPNDRFFAVRPEGSVSTLKIQRTERGDSAVYLCASSSKVGNTEAFFGQGTRLTVV.

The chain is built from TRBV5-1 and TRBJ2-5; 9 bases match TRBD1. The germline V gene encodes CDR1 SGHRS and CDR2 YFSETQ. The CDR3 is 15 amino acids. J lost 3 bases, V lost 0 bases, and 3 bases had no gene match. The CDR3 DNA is TGCGCCAGCAGCTTGGCTGGGACAGGGAAAGAGACCCAGTACTTC. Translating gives CASSLAGTGKETQYF.

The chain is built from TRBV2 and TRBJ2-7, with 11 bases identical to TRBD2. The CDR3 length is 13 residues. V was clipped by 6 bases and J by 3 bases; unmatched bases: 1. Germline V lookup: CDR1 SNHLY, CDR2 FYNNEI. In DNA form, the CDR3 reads TGTGCCAGCAGGGGGACTAGCGGCTACGAGCAGTACTTC. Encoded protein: CASRGTSGYEQYF.

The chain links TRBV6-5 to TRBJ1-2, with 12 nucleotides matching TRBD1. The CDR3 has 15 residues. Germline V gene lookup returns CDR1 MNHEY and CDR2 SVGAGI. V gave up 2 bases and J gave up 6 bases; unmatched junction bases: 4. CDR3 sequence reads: CASSYRGQGAHGYTF. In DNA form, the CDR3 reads TGTGCCAGCAGTTACCGGGGACAGGGGGCGCATGGCTACACCTTC.

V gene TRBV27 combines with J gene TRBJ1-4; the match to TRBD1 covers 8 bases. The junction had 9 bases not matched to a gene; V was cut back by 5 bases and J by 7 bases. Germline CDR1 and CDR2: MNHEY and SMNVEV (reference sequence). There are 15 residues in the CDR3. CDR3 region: CASSPKDREGEKLFF. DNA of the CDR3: TGTGCCAGCAGTCCGAAGGACAGGGAGGGTGAAAAACTGTTTTTT.

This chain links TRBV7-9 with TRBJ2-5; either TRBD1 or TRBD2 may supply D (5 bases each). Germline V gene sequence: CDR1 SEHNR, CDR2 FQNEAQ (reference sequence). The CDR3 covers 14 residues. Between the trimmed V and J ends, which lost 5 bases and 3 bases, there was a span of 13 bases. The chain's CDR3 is CASSPRDPKETQYF. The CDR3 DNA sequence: TGTGCCAGCAGCCCCCGGGACCCTAAAGAGACCCAGTACTTC.

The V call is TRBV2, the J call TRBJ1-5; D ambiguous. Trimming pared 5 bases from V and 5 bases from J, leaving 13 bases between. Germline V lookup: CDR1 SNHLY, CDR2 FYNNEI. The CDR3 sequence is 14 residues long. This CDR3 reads CASSITVGYQPQHF. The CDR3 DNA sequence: TGTGCCAGCAGTATTACAGTGGGTTATCAGCCCCAGCATTTT.

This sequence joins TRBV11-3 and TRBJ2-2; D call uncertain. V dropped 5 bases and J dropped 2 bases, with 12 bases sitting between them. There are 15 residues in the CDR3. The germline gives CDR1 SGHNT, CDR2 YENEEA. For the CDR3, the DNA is TGTGCCAGCAGCCACCTCTCCGCAAACACCGGGGAGCTGTTTTTT. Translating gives CASSHLSANTGELFF.

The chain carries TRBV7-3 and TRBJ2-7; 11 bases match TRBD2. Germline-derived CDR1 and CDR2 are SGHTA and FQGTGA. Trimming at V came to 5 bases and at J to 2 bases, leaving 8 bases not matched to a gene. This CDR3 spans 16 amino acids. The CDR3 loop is CASSLYGTSGTYEQYF. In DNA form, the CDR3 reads TGTGCCAGCAGCCTATACGGGACTAGCGGCACCTACGAGCAGTACTTC.

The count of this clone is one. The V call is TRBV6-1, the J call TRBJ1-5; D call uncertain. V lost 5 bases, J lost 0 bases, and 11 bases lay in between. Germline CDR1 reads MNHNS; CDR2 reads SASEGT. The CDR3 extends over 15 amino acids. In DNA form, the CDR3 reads TGTGCCAGCAGTCAATTCTTTTATAGCAATCAGCCCCAGCATTTT. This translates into CASSQFFYSNQPQHF.

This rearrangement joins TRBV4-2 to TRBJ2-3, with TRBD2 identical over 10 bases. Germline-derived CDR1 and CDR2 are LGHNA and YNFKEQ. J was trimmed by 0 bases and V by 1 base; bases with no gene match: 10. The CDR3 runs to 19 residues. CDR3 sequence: CASSQVLAGADASTDTQYF. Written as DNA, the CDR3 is TGTGCCAGCAGCCAAGTCCTAGCGGGAGCCGACGCTAGCACAGATACGCAGTATTTT.

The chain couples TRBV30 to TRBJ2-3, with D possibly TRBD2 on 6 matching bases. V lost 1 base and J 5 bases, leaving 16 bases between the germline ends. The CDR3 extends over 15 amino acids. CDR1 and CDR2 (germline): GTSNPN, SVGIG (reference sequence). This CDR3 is CAWSGWGGNKDTQYF. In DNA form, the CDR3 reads TGTGCCTGGAGTGGGTGGGGAGGCAATAAAGATACGCAGTATTTT.

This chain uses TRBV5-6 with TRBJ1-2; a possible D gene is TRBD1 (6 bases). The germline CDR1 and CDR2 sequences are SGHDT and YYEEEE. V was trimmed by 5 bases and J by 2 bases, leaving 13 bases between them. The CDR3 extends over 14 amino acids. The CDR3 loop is CASRQLTGNYGYTF. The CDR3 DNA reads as TGTGCCAGCAGACAGCTTACAGGGAACTATGGCTACACCTTC.

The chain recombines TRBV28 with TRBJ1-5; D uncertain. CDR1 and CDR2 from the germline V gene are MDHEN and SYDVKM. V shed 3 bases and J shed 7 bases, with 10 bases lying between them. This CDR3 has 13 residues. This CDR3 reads CASSFTRVQPQHF. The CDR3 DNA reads TGTGCCAGCAGTTTTACGAGGGTCCAGCCCCAGCATTTT.

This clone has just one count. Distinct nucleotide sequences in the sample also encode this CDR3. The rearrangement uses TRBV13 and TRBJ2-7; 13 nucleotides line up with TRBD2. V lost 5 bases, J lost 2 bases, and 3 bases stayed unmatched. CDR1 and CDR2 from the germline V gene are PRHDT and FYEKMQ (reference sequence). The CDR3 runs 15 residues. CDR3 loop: CASSTGLAGAYEQYF. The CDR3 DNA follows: TGTGCCAGCAGCACCGGACTAGCGGGAGCCTACGAGCAGTACTTC.

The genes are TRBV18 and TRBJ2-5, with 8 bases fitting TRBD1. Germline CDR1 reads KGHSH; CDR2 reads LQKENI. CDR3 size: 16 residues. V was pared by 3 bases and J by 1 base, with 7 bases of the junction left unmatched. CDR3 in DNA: TGTGCCAGCTCACCCTTTAGGACAGGGAGCCAAGAGACCCAGTACTTC. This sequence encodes CASSPFRTGSQETQYF.

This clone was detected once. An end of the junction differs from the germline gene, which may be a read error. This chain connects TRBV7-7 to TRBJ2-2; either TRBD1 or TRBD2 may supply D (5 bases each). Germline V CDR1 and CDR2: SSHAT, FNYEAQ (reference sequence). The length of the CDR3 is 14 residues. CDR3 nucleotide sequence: TGTGCTAGCAGCCGGGACGGGAACACCGGGGAGCTGTTTTTT. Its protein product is CASSRDGNTGELFF.

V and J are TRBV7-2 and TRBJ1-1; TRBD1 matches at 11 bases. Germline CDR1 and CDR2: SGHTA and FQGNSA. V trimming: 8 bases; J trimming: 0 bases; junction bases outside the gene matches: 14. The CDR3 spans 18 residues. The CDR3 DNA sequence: TGTGCCAGCGAAGGACAGGGGGCCCAATTCCTTATGAACACTGAAGCTTTCTTT. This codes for CASEGQGAQFLMNTEAFF.

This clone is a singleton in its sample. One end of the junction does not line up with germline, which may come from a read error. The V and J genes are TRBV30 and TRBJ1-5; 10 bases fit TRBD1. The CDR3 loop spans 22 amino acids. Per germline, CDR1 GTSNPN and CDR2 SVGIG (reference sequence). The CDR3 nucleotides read TGTGCCTGGAGTGATGACCCCATAAAGACAGGGGGCTTTGGAGAAAGCAATCGGCCCCAGCATTTT. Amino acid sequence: CAWSDDPIKTGGFGESNRPQHF.

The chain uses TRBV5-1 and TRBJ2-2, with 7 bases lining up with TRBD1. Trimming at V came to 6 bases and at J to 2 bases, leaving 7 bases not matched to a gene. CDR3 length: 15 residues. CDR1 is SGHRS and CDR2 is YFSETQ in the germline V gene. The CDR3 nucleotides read TGCGCCAGCACGGGGAACAGGGGAAACACCGGGGAGCTGTTTTTT. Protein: CASTGNRGNTGELFF.

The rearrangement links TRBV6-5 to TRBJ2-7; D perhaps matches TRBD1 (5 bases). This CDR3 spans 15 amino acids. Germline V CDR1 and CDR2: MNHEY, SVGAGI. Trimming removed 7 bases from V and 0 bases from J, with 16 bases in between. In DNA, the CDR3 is TGTGCCAGCAACCCCCTGGGGCCTGCCTCCTACGAGCAGTACTTC. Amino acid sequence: CASNPLGPASYEQYF.

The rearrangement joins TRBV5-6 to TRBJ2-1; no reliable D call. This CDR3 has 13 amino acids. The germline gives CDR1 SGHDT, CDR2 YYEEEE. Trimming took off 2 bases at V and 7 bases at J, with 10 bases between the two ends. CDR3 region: CASSFERVNEQFF. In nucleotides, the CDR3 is TGTGCCAGCAGCTTCGAAAGGGTGAATGAGCAGTTCTTC.